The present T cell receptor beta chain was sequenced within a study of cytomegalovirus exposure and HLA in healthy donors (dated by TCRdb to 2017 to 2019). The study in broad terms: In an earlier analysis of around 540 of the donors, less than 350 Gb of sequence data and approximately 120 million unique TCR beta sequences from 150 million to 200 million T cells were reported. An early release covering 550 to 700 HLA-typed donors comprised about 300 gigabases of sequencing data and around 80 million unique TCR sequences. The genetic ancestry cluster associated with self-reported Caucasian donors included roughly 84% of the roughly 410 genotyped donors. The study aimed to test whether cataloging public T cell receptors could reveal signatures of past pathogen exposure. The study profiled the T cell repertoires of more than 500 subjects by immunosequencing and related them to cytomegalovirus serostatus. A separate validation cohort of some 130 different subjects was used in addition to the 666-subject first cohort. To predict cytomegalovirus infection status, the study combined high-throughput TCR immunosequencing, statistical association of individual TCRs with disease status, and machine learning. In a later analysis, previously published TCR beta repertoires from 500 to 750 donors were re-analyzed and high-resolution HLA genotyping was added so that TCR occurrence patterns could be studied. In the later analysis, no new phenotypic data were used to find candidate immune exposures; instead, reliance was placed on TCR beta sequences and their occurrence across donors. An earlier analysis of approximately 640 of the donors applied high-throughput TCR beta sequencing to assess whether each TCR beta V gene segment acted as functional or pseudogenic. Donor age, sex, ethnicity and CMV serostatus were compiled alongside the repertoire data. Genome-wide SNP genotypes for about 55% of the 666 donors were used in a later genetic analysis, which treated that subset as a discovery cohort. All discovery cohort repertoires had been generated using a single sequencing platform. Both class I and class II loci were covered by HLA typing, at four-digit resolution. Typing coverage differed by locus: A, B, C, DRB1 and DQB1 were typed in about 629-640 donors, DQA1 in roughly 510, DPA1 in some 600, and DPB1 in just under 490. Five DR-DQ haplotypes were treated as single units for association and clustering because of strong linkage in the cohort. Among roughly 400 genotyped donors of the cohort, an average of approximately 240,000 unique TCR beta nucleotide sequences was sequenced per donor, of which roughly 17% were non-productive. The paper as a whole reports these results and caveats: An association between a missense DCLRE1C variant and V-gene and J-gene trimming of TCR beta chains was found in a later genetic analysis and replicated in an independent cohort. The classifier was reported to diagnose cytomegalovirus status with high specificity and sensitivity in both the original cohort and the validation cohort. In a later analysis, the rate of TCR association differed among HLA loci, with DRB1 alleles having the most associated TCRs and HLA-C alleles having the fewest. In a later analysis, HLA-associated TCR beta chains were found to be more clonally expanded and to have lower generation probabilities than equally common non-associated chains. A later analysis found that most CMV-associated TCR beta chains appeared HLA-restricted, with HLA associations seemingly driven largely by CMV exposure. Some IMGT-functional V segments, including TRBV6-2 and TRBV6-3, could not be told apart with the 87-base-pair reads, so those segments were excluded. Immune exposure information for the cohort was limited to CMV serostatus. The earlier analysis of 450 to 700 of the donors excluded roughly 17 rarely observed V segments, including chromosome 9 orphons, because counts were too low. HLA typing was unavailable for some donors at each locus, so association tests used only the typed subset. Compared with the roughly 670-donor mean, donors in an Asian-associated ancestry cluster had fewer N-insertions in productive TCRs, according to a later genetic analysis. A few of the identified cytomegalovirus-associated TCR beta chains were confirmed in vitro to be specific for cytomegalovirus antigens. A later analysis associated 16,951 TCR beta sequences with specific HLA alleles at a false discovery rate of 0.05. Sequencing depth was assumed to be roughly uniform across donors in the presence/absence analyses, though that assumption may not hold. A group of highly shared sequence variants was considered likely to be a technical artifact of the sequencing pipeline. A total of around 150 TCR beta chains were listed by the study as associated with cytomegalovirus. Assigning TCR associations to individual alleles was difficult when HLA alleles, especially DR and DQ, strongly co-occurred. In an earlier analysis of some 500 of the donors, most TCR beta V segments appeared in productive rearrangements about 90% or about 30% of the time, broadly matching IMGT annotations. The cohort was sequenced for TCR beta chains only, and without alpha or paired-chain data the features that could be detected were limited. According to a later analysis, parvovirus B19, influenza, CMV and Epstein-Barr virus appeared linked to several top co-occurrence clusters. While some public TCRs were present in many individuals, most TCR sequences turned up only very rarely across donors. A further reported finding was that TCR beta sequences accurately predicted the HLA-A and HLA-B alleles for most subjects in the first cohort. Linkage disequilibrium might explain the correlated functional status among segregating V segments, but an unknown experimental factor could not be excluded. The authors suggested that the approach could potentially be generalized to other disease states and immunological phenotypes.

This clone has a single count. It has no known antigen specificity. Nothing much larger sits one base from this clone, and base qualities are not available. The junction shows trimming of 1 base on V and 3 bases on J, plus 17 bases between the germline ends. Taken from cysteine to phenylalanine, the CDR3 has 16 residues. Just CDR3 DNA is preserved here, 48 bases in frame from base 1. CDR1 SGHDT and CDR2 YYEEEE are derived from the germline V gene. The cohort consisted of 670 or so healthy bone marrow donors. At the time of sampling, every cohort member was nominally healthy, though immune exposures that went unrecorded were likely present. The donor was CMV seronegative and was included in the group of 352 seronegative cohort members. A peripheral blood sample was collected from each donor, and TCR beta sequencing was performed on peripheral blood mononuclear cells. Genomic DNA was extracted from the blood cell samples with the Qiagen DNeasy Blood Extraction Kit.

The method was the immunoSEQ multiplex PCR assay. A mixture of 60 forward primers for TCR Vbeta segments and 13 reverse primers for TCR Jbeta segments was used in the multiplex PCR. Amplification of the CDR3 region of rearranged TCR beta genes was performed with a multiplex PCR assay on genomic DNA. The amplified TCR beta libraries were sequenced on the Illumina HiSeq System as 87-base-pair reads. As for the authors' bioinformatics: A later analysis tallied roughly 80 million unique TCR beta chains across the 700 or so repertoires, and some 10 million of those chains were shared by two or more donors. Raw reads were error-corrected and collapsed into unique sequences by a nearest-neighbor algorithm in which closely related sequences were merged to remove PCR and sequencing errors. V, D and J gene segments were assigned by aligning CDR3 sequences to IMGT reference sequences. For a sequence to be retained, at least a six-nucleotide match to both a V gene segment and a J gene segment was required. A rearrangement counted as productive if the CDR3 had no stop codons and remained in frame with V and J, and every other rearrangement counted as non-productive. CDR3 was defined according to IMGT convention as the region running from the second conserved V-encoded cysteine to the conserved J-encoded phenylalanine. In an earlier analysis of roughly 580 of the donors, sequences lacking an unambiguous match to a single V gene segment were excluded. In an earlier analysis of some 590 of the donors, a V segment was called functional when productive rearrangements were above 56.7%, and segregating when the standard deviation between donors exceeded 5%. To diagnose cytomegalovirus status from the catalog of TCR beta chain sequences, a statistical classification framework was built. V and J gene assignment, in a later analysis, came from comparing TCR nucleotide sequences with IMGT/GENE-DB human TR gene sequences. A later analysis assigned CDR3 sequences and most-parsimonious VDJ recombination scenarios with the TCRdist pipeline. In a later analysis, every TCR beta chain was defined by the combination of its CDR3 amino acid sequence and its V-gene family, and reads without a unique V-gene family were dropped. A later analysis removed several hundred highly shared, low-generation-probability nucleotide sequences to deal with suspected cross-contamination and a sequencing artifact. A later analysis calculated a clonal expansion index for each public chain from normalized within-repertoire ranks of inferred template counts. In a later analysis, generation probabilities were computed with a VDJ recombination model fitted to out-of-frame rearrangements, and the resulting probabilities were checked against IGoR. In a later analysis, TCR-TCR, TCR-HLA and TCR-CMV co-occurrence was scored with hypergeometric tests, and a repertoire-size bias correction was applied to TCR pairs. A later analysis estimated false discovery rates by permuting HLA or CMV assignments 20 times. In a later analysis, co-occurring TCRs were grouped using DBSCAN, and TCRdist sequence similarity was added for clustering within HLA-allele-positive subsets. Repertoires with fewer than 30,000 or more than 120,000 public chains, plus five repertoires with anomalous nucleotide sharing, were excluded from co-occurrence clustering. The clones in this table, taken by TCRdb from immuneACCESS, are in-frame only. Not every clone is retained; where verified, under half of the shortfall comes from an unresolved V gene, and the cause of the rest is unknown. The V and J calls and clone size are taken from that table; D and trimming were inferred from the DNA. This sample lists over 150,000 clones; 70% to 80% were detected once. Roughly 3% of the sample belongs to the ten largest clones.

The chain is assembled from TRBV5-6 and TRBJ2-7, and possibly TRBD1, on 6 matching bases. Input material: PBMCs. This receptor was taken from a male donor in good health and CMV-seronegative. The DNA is TGTGCCAGCAGCTTGCCCCTTAAAACAGGGTACTACGAGCAGTACTTC. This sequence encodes CASSLPLKTGYYEQYF.